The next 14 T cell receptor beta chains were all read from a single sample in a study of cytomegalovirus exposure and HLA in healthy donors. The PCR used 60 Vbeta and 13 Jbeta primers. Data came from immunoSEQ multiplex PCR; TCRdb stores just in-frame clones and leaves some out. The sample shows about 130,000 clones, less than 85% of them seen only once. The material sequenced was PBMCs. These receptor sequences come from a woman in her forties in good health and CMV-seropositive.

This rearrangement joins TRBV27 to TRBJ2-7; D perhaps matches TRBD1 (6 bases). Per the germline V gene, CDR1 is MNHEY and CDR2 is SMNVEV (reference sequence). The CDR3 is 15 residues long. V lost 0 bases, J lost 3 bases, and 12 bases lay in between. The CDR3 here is CASSLSGAGVYEQYF. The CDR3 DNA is TGTGCCAGCAGTTTATCGGGAGCAGGGGTCTACGAGCAGTACTTC.

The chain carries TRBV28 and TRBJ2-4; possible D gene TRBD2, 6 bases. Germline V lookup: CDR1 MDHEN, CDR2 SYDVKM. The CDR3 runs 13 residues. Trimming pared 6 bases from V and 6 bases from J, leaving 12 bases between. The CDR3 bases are TGTGCCAGCAGCCCCGGGGGTACAAACATTCAGTACTTC. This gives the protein CASSPGGTNIQYF.

The DNA of the CDR3 is TGTGCCAGTATGGGACAGCCAAATCAGCCCCAGCATTTT. It translates to CASMGQPNQPQHF. The V and J genes are TRBV6-1 and TRBJ1-5, with TRBD1 matching 7 bases. Germline V gives CDR1 MNHNS, CDR2 SASEGT. The CDR3 totals 13 residues. The V and J ends lost 9 bases and 4 bases, in that order; junction bases with no gene match: 6.

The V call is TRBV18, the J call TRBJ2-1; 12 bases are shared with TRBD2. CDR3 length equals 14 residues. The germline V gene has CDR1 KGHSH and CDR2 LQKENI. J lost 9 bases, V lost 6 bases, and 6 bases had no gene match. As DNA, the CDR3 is TGTGCCAGCTCCCTAGCGGGAGGGCCGGGTGAGCAGTTCTTC. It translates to CASSLAGGPGEQFF. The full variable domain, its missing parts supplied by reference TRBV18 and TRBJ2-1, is NAGVMQNPRHLVRRRGQEARLRCSPMKGHSHVYWYRQLPEEGLKFMVYLQKENIIDESGMPKERFSAEFPKEGPSILRIQQVVRGDSAAYFCASSLAGGPGEQFFGPGTRLTVL.

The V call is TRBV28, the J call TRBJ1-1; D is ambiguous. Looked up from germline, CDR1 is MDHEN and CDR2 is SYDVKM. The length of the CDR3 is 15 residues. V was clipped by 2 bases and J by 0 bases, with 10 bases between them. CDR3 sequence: CASSLRTAMNTEAFF. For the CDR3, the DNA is TGTGCCAGCAGTTTAAGAACAGCCATGAACACTGAAGCTTTCTTT.

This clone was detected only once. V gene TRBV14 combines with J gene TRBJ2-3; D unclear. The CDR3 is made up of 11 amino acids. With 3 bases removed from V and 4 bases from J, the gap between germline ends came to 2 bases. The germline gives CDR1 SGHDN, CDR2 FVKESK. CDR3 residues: CASSHSDTQYF. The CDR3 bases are TGTGCCAGCAGCCACTCAGATACGCAGTATTTT.

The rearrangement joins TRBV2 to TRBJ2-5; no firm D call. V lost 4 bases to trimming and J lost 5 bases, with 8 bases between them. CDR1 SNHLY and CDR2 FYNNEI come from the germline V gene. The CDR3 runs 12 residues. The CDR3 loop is CASSAGGETQYF. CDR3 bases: TGTGCCAGCAGTGCGGGTGGGGAGACCCAGTACTTC. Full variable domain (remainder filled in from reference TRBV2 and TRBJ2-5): EPEVTQTPSHQVTQMGQEVILRCVPISNHLYFYWYRQILGQKVEFLVSFYNNEISEKSEIFDDQFSVERPDGSNFTLKIRSTKLEDSAMYFCASSAGGETQYFGPGTRLLVL.

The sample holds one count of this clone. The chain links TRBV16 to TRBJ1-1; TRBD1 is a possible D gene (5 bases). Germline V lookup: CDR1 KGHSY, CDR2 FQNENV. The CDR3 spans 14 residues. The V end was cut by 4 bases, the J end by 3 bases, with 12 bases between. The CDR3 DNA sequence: TGTGCCAGCAGCCCTCAGGGAGGGGACACTGAAGCTTTCTTT. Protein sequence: CASSPQGGDTEAFF.

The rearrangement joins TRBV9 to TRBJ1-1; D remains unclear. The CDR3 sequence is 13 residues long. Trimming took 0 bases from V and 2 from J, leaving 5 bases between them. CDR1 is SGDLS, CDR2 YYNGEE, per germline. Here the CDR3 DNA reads TGTGCCAGCAGCGTAGTCACAAACACTGAAGCTTTCTTT. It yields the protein CASSVVTNTEAFF.

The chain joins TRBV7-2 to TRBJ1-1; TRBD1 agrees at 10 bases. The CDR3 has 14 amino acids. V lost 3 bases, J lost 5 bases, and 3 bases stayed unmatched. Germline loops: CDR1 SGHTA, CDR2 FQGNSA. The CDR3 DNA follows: TGTGCCAGCAGCTTTGACAGGGGGCTGACTGAAGCTTTCTTT. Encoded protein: CASSFDRGLTEAFF. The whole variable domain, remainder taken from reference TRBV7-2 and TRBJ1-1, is GAGVSQSPSNKVTEKGKDVELRCDPISGHTALYWYRQSLGQGLEFLIYFQGNSAPDKSGLPSDRFSAERTGGSVSTLTIQRTQQEDSAVYLCASSFDRGLTEAFFGQGTRLTVV.

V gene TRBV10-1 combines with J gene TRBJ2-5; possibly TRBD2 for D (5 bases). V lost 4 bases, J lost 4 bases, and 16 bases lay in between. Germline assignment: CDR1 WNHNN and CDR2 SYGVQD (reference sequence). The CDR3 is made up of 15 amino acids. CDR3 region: CASSVVRLPRETQYF. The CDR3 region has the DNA TGCGCCAGCAGTGTCGTGAGACTACCAAGAGAGACCCAGTACTTC.

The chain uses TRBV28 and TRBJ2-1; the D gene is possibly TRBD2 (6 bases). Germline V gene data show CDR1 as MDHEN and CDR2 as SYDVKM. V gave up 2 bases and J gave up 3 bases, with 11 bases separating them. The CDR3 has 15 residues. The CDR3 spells CASSLGDSNYNEQFF. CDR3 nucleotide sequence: TGTGCCAGCAGTTTAGGGGACTCTAACTACAATGAGCAGTTCTTC.

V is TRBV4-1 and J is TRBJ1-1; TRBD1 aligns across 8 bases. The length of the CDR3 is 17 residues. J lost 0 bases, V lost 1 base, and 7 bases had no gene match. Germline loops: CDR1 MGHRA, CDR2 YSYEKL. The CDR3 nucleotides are TGCGCCAGCAGCCAAGGGTTTAGGACAGGGATGAACACTGAAGCTTTCTTT. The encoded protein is CASSQGFRTGMNTEAFF.

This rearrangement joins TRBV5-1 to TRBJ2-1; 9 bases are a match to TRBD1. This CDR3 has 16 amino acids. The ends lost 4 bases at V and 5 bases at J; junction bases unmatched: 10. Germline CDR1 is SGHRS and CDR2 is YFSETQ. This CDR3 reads CASSTGQGSGNNEQFF. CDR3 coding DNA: TGCGCCAGCAGCACTGGACAGGGGTCCGGCAACAATGAGCAGTTCTTC.